A single sample is the source of the 2 T cell receptor beta chains below, sequenced in a study of blood T cell repertoires in COVID-19. The assay was immunoSEQ multiplex PCR, and TCRdb's table has in-frame clones only and misses some. The sample lists about 48,000 clones, more than 70% occurring once. What was sequenced was peripheral blood. All receptors derive from a woman aged 60 to 75 with acute or convalescent COVID-19.

This clone has more than one count but fewer than ten. V is TRBV7-2 and J is TRBJ1-2, with 8 bases identical to TRBD1. The CDR3 totals 16 residues. Germline V CDR1 and CDR2: SGHTA, FQGNSA. V lost 7 bases, J lost 6 bases, and 16 bases stayed unmatched. CDR3 nucleotide sequence: TGTGCCAGCACCTCACCTAGGGGACAGGCCGGAAATGGCTACACCTTC. Protein: CASTSPRGQAGNGYTF.

The chain couples TRBV11-3 to TRBJ2-2, with a tentative D call TRBD1 (6 bases). V was trimmed by 5 bases and J by 6 bases, leaving 13 bases between them. CDR1 and CDR2 (germline): SGHNT, YENEEA. The CDR3 extends over 14 amino acids. CDR3: CASSRLQGPGELFF. For the CDR3, the DNA is TGTGCCAGCAGCCGACTACAGGGCCCCGGGGAGCTGTTTTTT.